This TCR beta chain was identified during a study of cytomegalovirus exposure and HLA in healthy donors. Study information: An earlier analysis identified 120 million or so unique TCR beta sequences in about 190 million T cells.

In the case of this clone: The antigen remains unidentified.

Findings and caveats of the study: In a later analysis, TCR beta V- and J-gene trimming was associated with a missense DCLRE1C variant. Another analysis was done later, and it associated 15,000 to 20,000 TCR beta sequences with HLA alleles at 0.05 false discovery rate. A previous analysis found most TCR beta V segments productive roughly 87% or roughly 30% of the time.

PCR primers comprised 60 Vbeta and 13 Jbeta primers. Profiled with immunoSEQ multiplex PCR; TCRdb holds only in-frame clones, not every one. The repertoire includes 95,000 to 150,000 clones, approximately 66% of them detected once, and less than 9% sits in the top ten. Deletions cut 5 bases from V and 2 bases from J, with 12 bases between. The CDR3 has 14 amino acids. CDR1 and CDR2 (germline): MNHEY, SVGAGI. The rearrangement uses TRBV6-5 and TRBJ1-1; a weak D match, TRBD1 (5 bases). The TCR comes from a woman in her 40s in good health and CMV-seropositive. The material sequenced was PBMCs. CDR3 residues: CASSGRTGNTEAFF. Here the CDR3 DNA reads TGTGCCAGCAGTGGAAGAACAGGTAACACTGAAGCTTTCTTT.